The 8 T cell receptor beta chains below all came from one sample that was sequenced in a study of identical twins (dated by TCRdb to the mid-2010s). The library relied on 5' RACE. The run used an Illumina HiSeq 2000. Clones were called with MiXCR by TCRdb after fastp trimmed the public reads at Q25, and only in-frame beta chains were retained. Records with the same CDR3 protein are collapsed into one entry carrying the most frequent genes and DNA. This sample is represented by approximately 500,000 distinct CDR3 sequences; more than 20% of them were singletons. The ten largest account for about 3% of the sample. Another study also made use of these data, one on T cells expressing NK-cell markers.

Input material: CD4+ T cells sorted from blood. The receptors were gathered from a woman aged 18-35 years in good health.

This clonotype was seen repeatedly, ten times or more. The chain recombines TRBV10-3 with TRBJ2-5; D remains ambiguous. This CDR3 has 13 amino acids. Germline CDR1 reads ENHRY; CDR2 reads SYGVKD. The ends were cut back, 0 bases at V and 3 bases at J, with 5 bases in the middle. The CDR3 loop is CAISESLEETQYF. As DNA, the CDR3 is TGTGCCATCAGTGAGTCCCTAGAAGAGACCCAGTACTTC.

The chain links TRBV5-1 to TRBJ2-5; perhaps TRBD2 as D (6 bases). The CDR3 spans 17 residues. CDR1 SGHRS and CDR2 YFSETQ come from the germline V gene. Between the trimmed V and J ends, which lost 4 bases and 2 bases, there was a span of 21 bases. In DNA, the CDR3 is TGCGCCAGCAGCCAAAGTCCTCACGTTGCGGGACAAGAGACCCAGTACTTC. Its protein is CASSQSPHVAGQETQYF.

The CDR3 nucleotides read TGCGCCAGCAGCCAACCAGGGACTAGCGGGAAACTTTTCTTC. Protein sequence: CASSQPGTSGKLFF. This sequence joins TRBV4-3 and TRBJ2-1; 13 nucleotides line up with TRBD2. Per the germline V gene, CDR1 is LGHNA and CDR2 is YSLEER. The CDR3 has 14 amino acids. The V segment lost 2 bases and the J segment 16 bases; nucleotides outside the gene matches: 8.

In this sample, this clonotype turned up a few times. The chain has TRBV3-1 and TRBJ2-5; 9 nucleotides agree with TRBD2. The CDR3 runs 17 residues. The germline CDR1 and CDR2 sequences are LGHDT and YNNKEL (reference sequence). The V and J ends lost 1 base and 3 bases, in that order; junction bases with no gene match: 9. This CDR3 is CASSQGSRLAGKETQYF. For the CDR3, the DNA is TGTGCCAGCAGCCAAGGTTCGAGGCTAGCGGGGAAAGAGACCCAGTACTTC.

The rearrangement uses TRBV10-3 and TRBJ2-3; perhaps TRBD1 as D (7 bases). This CDR3 is built from 13 residues. The V and J ends lost 6 bases and 6 bases respectively, with 13 bases between them. Germline assignment: CDR1 ENHRY and CDR2 SYGVKD. CDR3 sequence: CAIRQGGMDTQYF. CDR3 nucleotide sequence: TGTGCCATCAGGCAGGGGGGTATGGATACGCAGTATTTT.

CDR3 nucleotide sequence: TGCGCCAGCAGCGCCGGACAGGCGGGAAGAGATACGCAGTATTTT. This sequence encodes CASSAGQAGRDTQYF. V usage is TRBV5-1 and J usage is TRBJ2-3; a weak D match, TRBD1 (7 bases). Germline CDR1 reads SGHRS; CDR2 reads YFSETQ. V was pared by 4 bases and J by 5 bases, with 17 bases between. This CDR3 contains 15 residues.

The genes are TRBV15 and TRBJ2-5, with D unresolved. CDR1 and CDR2 from the germline V gene are LNHNV and YYDKDF (reference sequence). V was clipped by 3 bases and J by 8 bases, with 7 bases between them. This CDR3 is built from 11 residues. The CDR3 loop is CATSSRATQYF. The CDR3 DNA sequence: TGTGCCACCAGCAGCCGCGCAACCCAGTACTTC. Variable domain in full (rest from reference TRBV15 and TRBJ2-5): DAMVIQNPRYQVTQFGKPVTLSCSQTLNHNVMYWYQQKSSQAPKLLFHYYDKDFNNEADTPDNFQSRRPNTSFCFLDIRSPGLGDTAMYLCATSSRATQYFGPGTRLLVL.

This clonotype was detected only a few times. The chain uses TRBV7-2 and TRBJ2-5; unclear D gene. V was trimmed by 5 bases and J by 3 bases, leaving 16 bases between them. The CDR3 runs to 15 residues. Per the germline V gene, CDR1 is SGHTA and CDR2 is FQGNSA. The chain's CDR3 is CASSVQSGGKETQYF. CDR3 in DNA: TGTGCCAGCAGCGTCCAATCCGGCGGAAAAGAGACCCAGTACTTC. The variable domain in full, completed from reference TRBV7-2 and TRBJ2-5, reads GAGVSQSPSNKVTEKGKDVELRCDPISGHTALYWYRQSLGQGLEFLIYFQGNSAPDKSGLPSDRFSAERTGGSVSTLTIQRTQQEDSAVYLCASSVQSGGKETQYFGPGTRLLVL.